This note documents a single TCR beta chain sequence. Germline V gene sequence: CDR1 LGHNT, CDR2 FRNRAP. V was cut by 2 bases and J by 4 bases, with 15 bases left in between. This CDR3 is 17 amino acids long. Sequencing was performed with immunoSEQ multiplex PCR; in TCRdb, only in-frame clones are kept and a portion is missing. In the table there are some 460,000 clones, nearly 90% of which are singletons. This sample is drawn from a study of blood T cell repertoires in COVID-19. Study overall: From T cells, B-cell-depleted T cells, or PBMCs came the material, which was cDNA or gDNA.

The participants were between roughly 18 and 89 years old and came from about two dozen US areas. Specimen: PBMCs or T cells enriched from blood (not recorded which). This clonotype was sampled from a woman under 30 with acute COVID-19. V gene TRBV12-5 combines with J gene TRBJ2-6, with no clear D. The CDR3 protein is CASGLTHDGSGANVLTF. The DNA for the CDR3 is TGTGCTAGTGGTTTGACCCATGACGGGTCCGGGGCCAACGTCCTGACTTTC.